This is a list of T cell receptor beta chains from one sample in a study of T cells expressing NK-cell markers. TCRdb re-called the 5' RACE reads and shows each CDR3 protein once, DNA omitted. The repertoire shows about 300,000 distinct CDR3 sequences; the top ten hold around 4.2%. The sequenced sample was blood T cells: a sorted CD56 or NKG2C T cell subset, CD4+ or CD8+ T cells, or bulk PBMC T cells (not recorded which). These receptors were taken from a woman aged 18-69 years in good health. Each CDR3 is given with its conserved first and last residue.

J gene: TRBJ2-1; V gene: TRBV29-1; CDR3 protein: CSAVGWSSYNEQFF
J gene: TRBJ2-5; V gene: TRBV3-1; CDR3 protein: CASSYRTSGSETQYF
J gene: TRBJ1-1; V gene: TRBV12-3/TRBV12-4; CDR3 protein: CASSLEVGTEAFF
J gene: TRBJ2-6; V gene: TRBV20-1; CDR3 protein: CSARVSPSNSGANVLTF
J gene: TRBJ2-7; V gene: TRBV12-3/TRBV12-4; CDR3 protein: CASSLETGDGYEQYF
J gene: TRBJ2-2; V gene: TRBV21-1; CDR3 protein: CASSNGLACGELFF
J gene: TRBJ1-5; V gene: TRBV27; CDR3 protein: CASSLISGNQPQHF
J gene: TRBJ2-1; V gene: TRBV20-1; CDR3 protein: CSARPPGSYNEQFF
J gene: TRBJ1-1; V gene: TRBV29-1; CDR3 protein: CSVDLGDTEAFF
J gene: TRBJ2-7; V gene: TRBV20-1; CDR3 protein: CSARGAGGPHEQYF
J gene: TRBJ1-1; V gene: TRBV20-1; CDR3 protein: CSASNSGGWGEAFF
J gene: TRBJ2-1; V gene: TRBV12-3/TRBV12-4; CDR3 protein: CASSPKENNEQFF
J gene: TRBJ2-1; V gene: TRBV10-3; CDR3 protein: CAISESGLAGDEQFF
J gene: TRBJ1-2; V gene: TRBV20-1; CDR3 protein: CSARVSGQAFNYGYTF
J gene: TRBJ2-2; V gene: TRBV7-3; CDR3 protein: CASSPTAGELFF
J gene: TRBJ1-3; V gene: TRBV12-3/TRBV12-4; CDR3 protein: CASIRAYSGNTIYF
J gene: TRBJ1-2; V gene: TRBV7-2; CDR3 protein: CASSPDRHYGYTF
J gene: TRBJ2-7; V gene: TRBV5-1; CDR3 protein: CASSLQTGATYEQYF
J gene: TRBJ2-5; V gene: TRBV20-1; CDR3 protein: CSAPRRTSQETQYF
J gene: TRBJ2-2; V gene: TRBV20-1; CDR3 protein: CSARDPPSGELFF
J gene: TRBJ2-1; V gene: TRBV14; CDR3 protein: CASSQDPDYNEQFF
J gene: TRBJ1-5; V gene: TRBV24-1; CDR3 protein: CATSDRGQPQHF
J gene: TRBJ2-1; V gene: TRBV5-1; CDR3 protein: CASSLPGGSHEQFF
J gene: TRBJ2-3; V gene: TRBV29-1; CDR3 protein: CSVEPSDSTDTQYF
J gene: TRBJ1-2; V gene: TRBV3-1; CDR3 protein: CASSQVTTGGYTF
J gene: TRBJ2-5; V gene: TRBV12-3/TRBV12-4; CDR3 protein: CASRGGRGGLRRFETQYF
J gene: TRBJ2-7; V gene: TRBV29-1; CDR3 protein: CSGHSSVYEQYF
J gene: TRBJ1-2; V gene: TRBV20-1; CDR3 protein: CSASGTGFKDYGYTF
J gene: TRBJ2-2; V gene: TRBV20-1; CDR3 protein: CSARLRSNTGELFF
J gene: TRBJ2-3; V gene: TRBV27; CDR3 protein: CASSPMLGDTQYF
J gene: TRBJ1-6; V gene: TRBV12-3/TRBV12-4; CDR3 protein: CASSPGYVDSPLHF
J gene: TRBJ1-5; V gene: TRBV6-5; CDR3 protein: CASSYSRGNQPQHF
J gene: TRBJ2-3; V gene: TRBV20-1; CDR3 protein: CSAKFTDTQYF
J gene: TRBJ1-3; V gene: TRBV7-3; CDR3 protein: CASSRTGYSGNTIYF
J gene: TRBJ2-6; V gene: TRBV5-1; CDR3 protein: CASSLEGSGANVLTF
J gene: TRBJ1-1; V gene: TRBV19; CDR3 protein: CASSINRISNTEAFF
J gene: TRBJ2-1; V gene: TRBV12-3/TRBV12-4; CDR3 protein: CASSLIGGGEQFF
J gene: TRBJ1-5; V gene: TRBV12-3/TRBV12-4; CDR3 protein: CASSLGVSNQPQHF
J gene: TRBJ2-2; V gene: TRBV3-1; CDR3 protein: CASSQVRGINTGELFF